This T cell receptor beta chain was obtained from a study of blood T cell repertoires in COVID-19. Looking at the study overall: The samples span acute and convalescent COVID-19 from the United States, Italy and Spain. Sources were T cells, B-cell-depleted T cells, or PBMCs; the material itself was cDNA or gDNA.

Original analysis: Cell counts per sample came from amplifying reference gene primers. Clones were sequenced by immunoSEQ multiplex PCR, and TCRdb holds only the in-frame ones, with some missing. The DNA was the basis for D and trimming; V, J and clone size are from that table. Altogether under 95,000 clones are present, about 91% being singletons, with the ten largest covering around 6.7%. The CDR3 contains 15 residues. Germline CDR1 reads SGHTA; CDR2 reads FQGTGA. V lost 3 bases, J lost 2 bases, and 3 bases stayed unmatched. The sample taken for sequencing was peripheral blood. The chain joins TRBV7-3 to TRBJ2-2; 7 positions agree with TRBD2. The TCR comes from a woman aged 45 to 65 with acute or convalescent COVID-19. The CDR3 sequence: CASSLLAENTGELFF. DNA of the CDR3: TGTGCCAGCAGCTTGCTAGCGGAAAACACCGGGGAGCTGTTTTTT.